Listed below are T cell receptor beta chains from one sample, sequenced in a study of neurological immune-mediated disorders. TCRdb passed the 5' RACE reads through MiXCR, listing each CDR3 protein once. The data show 50,000 or so distinct CDR3 sequences, about a tenth seen once. What was sequenced was PBMCs. The receptors were sampled from a woman between 40 and 50 years old with HTLV-1-associated myelopathy (HAM/TSP). CDR3s include the opening cysteine and the closing phenylalanine or tryptophan. A D gene is named only where the DNA matches it firmly. The size field is filled for only some rows; it gives once, few, many or a size class.

cdr3_aa cdr3_nt v_call d_call clone_size j_call
CSARASTSYGYTF TGCAGTGCTAGGGCCTCCACTTCCTATGGCTACACCTTC TRBV20-1 - few TRBJ1-2
CASSPPGRKYNEQFF TGTGCCAGCAGCCCTCCGGGACGGAAATACAATGAGCAGTTCTTC TRBV6-5 - many TRBJ2-1
CASSSIVQETQYF TGTGCCAGCAGCTCAATCGTCCAAGAGACCCAGTACTTC TRBV13 - many TRBJ2-5
CASSPRSPGRSYGELFF TGTGCCAGCAGCCCAAGAAGCCCGGGTCGCTCCTACGGGGAGCTGTTTTTT TRBV2 - many TRBJ2-2
CASTPAGQISGNTIYF TGTGCCAGCACCCCGGCAGGCCAGATCTCTGGAAACACCATATATTTT TRBV7-6 - many TRBJ1-3
CASSSFRPGGRSQPQHF TGTGCCAGCAGCTCCTTTCGGCCAGGGGGAAGGAGCCAGCCCCAGCATTTT TRBV7-8 TRBD1 many TRBJ1-5
CASSITGGAGHEQYF TGCGCCAGCAGCATAACAGGGGGCGCTGGCCACGAGCAGTACTTC TRBV5-1 TRBD1 many TRBJ2-7
CASSTDASGGVQYF TGTGCCAGCAGCACCGACGCAAGCGGGGGGGTTCAGTACTTC TRBV6-2/TRBV6-3 TRBD2 many TRBJ2-4
CSATNLLAGGYTDTQYF TGCAGTGCCACGAACCTACTAGCGGGGGGATACACAGATACGCAGTATTTT TRBV20-1 TRBD2 few TRBJ2-3
CASSLARVNGELFF TGTGCCAGCAGCTTAGCCAGGGTTAACGGGGAGCTGTTTTTT TRBV7-8 - many TRBJ2-2
CASRTGGQQFF TGTGCCAGCAGGACGGGGGGGCAGCAGTTCTTC TRBV2 TRBD2 many TRBJ2-1
CATSRVGARGYTF TGTGCCACCAGCAGAGTAGGGGCGCGGGGCTACACCTTC TRBV15 - many TRBJ1-2
CASSQEGPSRYTGELFF TGTGCCAGCAGCCAAGAAGGCCCTAGCAGATACACCGGGGAGCTGTTTTTT TRBV4-2 - many TRBJ2-2
CASSSITQGNEQFF TGCGCCAGCAGCTCGATAACACAGGGGAATGAGCAGTTCTTC TRBV5-1 TRBD1 many TRBJ2-1
CASSGDRGSYEQYF TGTGCCAGCAGCGGGGACAGGGGGTCCTACGAGCAGTACTTC TRBV2 TRBD1 many TRBJ2-7
CASSYSVGGEAFF TGTGCCAGCAGTTACTCCGTTGGCGGGGAAGCTTTCTTT TRBV6-6 - many TRBJ1-1
CASSDPTVMYNQPQHF TGTGCCAGCAGTGACCCGACCGTGATGTATAATCAGCCCCAGCATTTT TRBV6-2/TRBV6-3 - many TRBJ1-5
CSARKGGMNTEAFF TGCAGTGCTAGAAAGGGGGGGATGAACACTGAAGCTTTCTTT TRBV20-1 - many TRBJ1-1
CASRGNLYGYTF TGTGCCAGCCGGGGGAACCTCTATGGCTACACCTTC TRBV28 - many TRBJ1-2
CASSWGLAGDTGELFF TGTGCCAGCAGCTGGGGACTAGCGGGGGATACCGGGGAGCTGTTTTTT TRBV6-5 TRBD2 many TRBJ2-2
CSARGEKLFF TGCAGTGCTAGAGGCGAAAAACTGTTTTTT TRBV20-1 - many TRBJ1-4
CATSDTPRDTPSGNTIYF TGTGCCACCAGTGACACACCCCGGGACACCCCCAGCGGAAACACCATATATTTT TRBV24-1 - few TRBJ1-3
CASSFRSGGLITNNYPPLHF TGTGCCAGCAGTTTCCGGTCAGGGGGCTTAATTACCAACAATTATCCACCCCTCCACTTT TRBV12-3/TRBV12-4 TRBD1 many TRBJ1-6
CSVEKAGGRTGELFF TGCAGCGTTGAAAAGGCGGGGGGGAGGACCGGGGAGCTGTTTTTT TRBV29-1 TRBD2 many TRBJ2-2
CASSSLAGRTDTQYF TGTGCCAGCAGCTCATTAGCGGGGAGAACAGATACGCAGTATTTT TRBV25-1 TRBD2 - TRBJ2-3
CASSPRTGLNTEAFF TGTGCCAGCAGTCCTCGGACAGGACTCAACACTGAAGCTTTCTTT TRBV27 TRBD1 many TRBJ1-1
CSAVWVEQYF TGCAGCGCCGTATGGGTGGAGCAGTACTTC TRBV29-1 - many TRBJ2-7
CASSIRGAGTGELFF TGTGCCAGTAGTATACGGGGGGCTGGCACCGGGGAGCTGTTTTTT TRBV19 - few TRBJ2-2
CASSPGQGFTDTQYF TGTGCCAGCAGCCCGGGACAGGGTTTTACAGATACGCAGTATTTT TRBV3-1 TRBD1 medium-sized TRBJ2-3
CASSVQGDSPLHF TGTGCCAGCAGTGTACAGGGGGATTCACCCCTCCACTTT TRBV2 TRBD1 many TRBJ1-6
CASSWSSNEQFF TGTGCCAGCAGTTGGTCCAGCAATGAGCAGTTCTTC TRBV6-2/TRBV6-3 - many TRBJ2-1
CVSSRQDYTDTQYF TGTGTCAGCAGTCGACAGGACTACACAGATACGCAGTATTTT TRBV6-5 - - TRBJ2-3
CASSSIGLVFDEQFF TGTGCCAGCAGTTCCATAGGACTAGTTTTCGATGAGCAGTTCTTC TRBV12-3/TRBV12-4 TRBD2 many TRBJ2-1
CASSYDSSSYNEQFF TGTGCCAGCAGCTATGACTCGAGCTCCTACAATGAGCAGTTCTTC TRBV7-2 - many TRBJ2-1
CASSSLNRGLADTQYF TGTGCCAGCAGCTCGCTAAACAGGGGGCTTGCAGATACGCAGTATTTT TRBV6-1 TRBD1 many TRBJ2-3
CSVSPGDNYGYTF TGCAGCGTTTCCCCAGGGGATAACTATGGCTACACCTTC TRBV29-1 - many TRBJ1-2
CASSFTNNEQFF TGTGCCAGCAGTTTTACAAACAATGAGCAGTTCTTC TRBV2 - many TRBJ2-1
CASSYGCRDLHRAYEQYF TGTGCCAGCAGTTACGGGTGCCGGGACCTCCATCGGGCCTACGAGCAGTACTTC TRBV6-5 - many TRBJ2-7
CASSSPALYEQYF TGTGCCAGCAGTTCCCCGGCCCTCTACGAGCAGTACTTC TRBV27 - many TRBJ2-7
CASKFSPEPYEQYF TGCGCCAGCAAATTTAGCCCCGAACCCTACGAGCAGTACTTC TRBV5-1 - many TRBJ2-7
CASSPATGGAGSPLHF TGCGCCAGCAGCCCAGCGACAGGGGGCGCCGGTTCACCCCTCCACTTT TRBV5-1 TRBD1 many TRBJ1-6
CSARTSGGAGETQYF TGCAGCGCCCGGACTAGCGGGGGGGCGGGGGAGACCCAGTACTTC TRBV29-1 TRBD2 many TRBJ2-5
CASSLSGAYNEQFF TGTGCCAGCAGTTTGTCCGGAGCCTACAATGAGCAGTTCTTC TRBV27 - many TRBJ2-1
CASSRWGNTIYF TGTGCCAGCAGCCGGTGGGGAAACACCATATATTTT TRBV11-2 - many TRBJ1-3
CASSPTGHLAAQYF TGTGCCAGCAGCCCGACGGGGCACCTAGCGGCCCAGTATTTT TRBV7-2 TRBD2 many TRBJ2-3
CASSLAGTQETQYF TGCGCCAGCAGCTTGGCGGGGACACAAGAGACCCAGTACTTC TRBV5-1 - many TRBJ2-5
CASSLIANTGELIF TGTGCCAGCAGCTTAATTGCGAACACCGGGGAGCTGATTTTT TRBV7-3 - - TRBJ2-2
CASSLGAGDRVRDTQYF TGTGCCAGCAGCTTAGGGGCCGGGGACAGGGTCCGGGATACGCAGTATTTT TRBV7-9 TRBD1 many TRBJ2-3
CASSPTPGGRNNEQFF TGTGCCAGCAGTCCCACCCCGGGGGGGCGAAACAATGAGCAGTTCTTC TRBV6-5 TRBD2 many TRBJ2-1
CSVRPSSYEQYF TGCAGCGTCAGACCCAGCTCCTACGAGCAGTACTTC TRBV29-1 - few TRBJ2-7
CASSLGLGQGISTDTQYF TGTGCCAGCAGTTTAGGGTTAGGACAGGGGATTAGCACAGATACGCAGTATTTT TRBV12-3/TRBV12-4 TRBD1 many TRBJ2-3
CSILSSLNQETQYF TGCAGCATTTTGTCCAGCCTTAACCAAGAGACCCAGTACTTC TRBV29-1 - - TRBJ2-5
CASSPSGGGDEQFF TGCGCCAGCAGCCCTAGCGGGGGAGGGGATGAGCAGTTCTTC TRBV5-1 TRBD2 many TRBJ2-1
CASSPTGTGRTEQYF TGCGCCAGCAGCCCGACCGGGACAGGGAGGACCGAGCAGTACTTC TRBV4-1 TRBD1 many TRBJ2-7
CASSSGETQYF TGTGCCAGCAGTTCCGGGGAGACCCAGTACTTC TRBV6-2/TRBV6-3 - many TRBJ2-5
CASSYPLAGTDTQYF TGTGCCAGCAGTTACCCACTAGCCGGCACAGATACGCAGTATTTT TRBV6-6 - many TRBJ2-3
CASTPLRVDEQFF TGTGCCAGCACCCCACTAAGAGTGGATGAGCAGTTCTTC TRBV7-6 - medium-sized TRBJ2-1
CSVAGTGRETQYF TGCAGCGTAGCCGGGACAGGGAGGGAGACCCAGTACTTC TRBV29-1 TRBD1 many TRBJ2-5